This T cell receptor beta chain was retrieved from a study of radiotherapy plus CTLA-4 blockade in lung cancer. This clone was found a few times. The CDR3 contains 15 residues. Germline assignment: CDR1 SGHRS and CDR2 YFSETQ. The table came from immunoSEQ multiplex PCR; TCRdb's copy has only in-frame clones and leaves some out. The repertoire includes tens of thousands of clones, around four fifths of them detected once, and around 5.1% sits in the top ten. The V and J genes are TRBV5-1 and TRBJ2-5, with 7 bases matching TRBD1. The end of the DNA is better explained by TRBJ2-7, so the J call may be wrong. The receptor was derived from a human donor with non-small cell lung cancer whose response to radiotherapy plus ipilimumab could not be evaluated. The sequenced sample was peripheral blood, obtained from a patient treated with radiotherapy plus ipilimumab. The CDR3: CASSLKRDRAYEQYF. The CDR3 nucleotides read TGCGCCAGCAGCTTGAAACGGGACAGAGCCTACGAGCAGTACTTC.